This T cell receptor beta chain originates from a study of TIL therapy for anti-PD-1-resistant metastatic lung cancer. Study overall: A few tumors were EGFR-mutant and two were ALK-rearranged.

Germline CDR1 PRHDT, CDR2 FYEKMQ (reference sequence). There are 14 residues in the CDR3. Between the trimmed V and J ends, which lost 2 bases and 3 bases, there was a span of 10 bases. Time point described: pre-treatment sample, taken before nivolumab and TIL therapy. Tumor tissue came from excised metastases, mostly pleural nodules or supraclavicular lymph nodes. Patients then received nivolumab; progressors got lymphodepletion, TIL and IL-2. Adults with stage 4 NSCLC were enrolled in a phase I trial. Sequencing used immunoSEQ v3. The protocol was immunoSEQ multiplex PCR, while the TCRdb copy is restricted to in-frame clones and leaves out a portion. Altogether under 100,000 clones are present, about three fifths being singletons, with the ten largest covering 11%.

The chain uses TRBV13 and TRBJ1-1; D possibly corresponds to TRBD1 (6 bases). The sequence was obtained from a person aged 25-85 years with non-small cell lung cancer. The starting material was tumor tissue, obtained at baseline. The CDR3 sequence: CASSLQGSYTEAFF. CDR3 DNA sequence: TGTGCCAGCAGCTTACAGGGGAGTTACACTGAAGCTTTCTTT.